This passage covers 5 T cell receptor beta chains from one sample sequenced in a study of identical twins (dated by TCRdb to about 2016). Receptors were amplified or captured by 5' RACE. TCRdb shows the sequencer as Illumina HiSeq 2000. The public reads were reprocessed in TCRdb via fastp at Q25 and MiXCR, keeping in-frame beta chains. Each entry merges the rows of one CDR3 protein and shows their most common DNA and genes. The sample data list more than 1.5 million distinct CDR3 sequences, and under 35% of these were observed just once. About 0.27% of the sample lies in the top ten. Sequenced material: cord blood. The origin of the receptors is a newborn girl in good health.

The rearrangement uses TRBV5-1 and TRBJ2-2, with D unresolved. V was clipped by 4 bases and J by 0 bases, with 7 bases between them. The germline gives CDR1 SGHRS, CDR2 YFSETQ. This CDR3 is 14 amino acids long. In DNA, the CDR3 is TGCGCCAGCAGCCTACCCTCGAACACCGGGGAGCTGTTTTTT. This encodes CASSLPSNTGELFF.

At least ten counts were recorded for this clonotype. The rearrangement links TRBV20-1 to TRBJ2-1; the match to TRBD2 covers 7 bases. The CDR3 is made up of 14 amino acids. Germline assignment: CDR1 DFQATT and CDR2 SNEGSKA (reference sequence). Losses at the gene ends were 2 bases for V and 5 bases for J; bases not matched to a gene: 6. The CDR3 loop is CSARPGTTHNEQFF. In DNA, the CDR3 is TGCAGTGCTAGACCCGGGACTACCCACAATGAGCAGTTCTTC.

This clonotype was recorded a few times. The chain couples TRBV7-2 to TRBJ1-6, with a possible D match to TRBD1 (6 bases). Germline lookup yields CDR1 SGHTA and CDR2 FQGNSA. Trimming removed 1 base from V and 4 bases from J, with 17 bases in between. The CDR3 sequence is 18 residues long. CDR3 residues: CASSLVVIGQRYNSPLHF. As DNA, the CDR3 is TGTGCCAGCAGCTTAGTAGTTATTGGACAGAGGTATAATTCACCCCTCCACTTT.

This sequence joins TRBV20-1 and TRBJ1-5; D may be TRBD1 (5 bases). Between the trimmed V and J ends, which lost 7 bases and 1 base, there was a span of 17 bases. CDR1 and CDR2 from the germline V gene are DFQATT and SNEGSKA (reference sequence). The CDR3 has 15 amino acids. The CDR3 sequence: CSVRRQGASNQPQHF. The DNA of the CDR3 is TGCAGTGTCAGGCGTCAGGGAGCGAGCAATCAGCCCCAGCATTTT.

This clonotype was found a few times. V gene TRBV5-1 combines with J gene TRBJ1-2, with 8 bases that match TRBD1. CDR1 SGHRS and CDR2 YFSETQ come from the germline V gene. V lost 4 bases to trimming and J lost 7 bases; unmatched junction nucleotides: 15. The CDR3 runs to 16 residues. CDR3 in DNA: TGCGCCAGCAGCCCTAGAATGTCCGGGACAGGTTTTGGCTACACCTTC. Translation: CASSPRMSGTGFGYTF. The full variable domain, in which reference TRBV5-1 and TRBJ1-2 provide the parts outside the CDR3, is KAGVTQTPRYLIKTRGQQVTLSCSPISGHRSVSWYQQTPGQGLQFLFEYFSETQRNKGNFPGRFSGRQFSNSRSEMNVSTLELGDSALYLCASSPRMSGTGFGYTFGSGTRLTVV.